Below, 21 T cell receptor beta chains from the same sample are listed, as sequenced in a study of regulatory T cells in long-lasting Graves disease. Documented time point: newly diagnosed GD, antithyroid drugs for less than 3 months. The TCR library used RNA extracted from PBMCs. Through Arm-PCR of CDR3 regions and iRepertoire HTBI primers, TCR beta libraries were built. MiXCR, run by TCRdb on the multiplex PCR reads, gives a single entry per CDR3 protein. This table holds 420,000 or so distinct CDR3 sequences, about a sixth found once. The data also belong to a second study, concerning T cells in Graves' hyperthyroidism and ophthalmopathy.

The specimen was peripheral blood mononuclear cells (PBMCs), collected at new diagnosis, from a patient treated with antithyroid drugs. The receptors were sampled from a woman aged 18-29 years with Graves disease.

This clonotype appeared many times. This chain links TRBV28 with TRBJ1-5; no clear D. With 3 bases removed from V and 3 bases from J, the gap between germline ends came to 0 bases. Germline V lookup: CDR1 MDHEN, CDR2 SYDVKM. The CDR3 loop spans 11 amino acids. CDR3 sequence (DNA): TGTGCCAGCAGTTTCAATCAGCCCCAGCATTTT. Amino acid sequence: CASSFNQPQHF.

Worth noting for this clonotype: A much larger clone lies one base from this, so it may be a read error. This chain connects TRBV6-1 to TRBJ2-2, with D maybe TRBD1 (7 bases). CDR1 and CDR2 (germline): MNHNS, SASEGT. The CDR3 spans 16 residues. DNA for the CDR3: TGTGCCAGCAGTCAACTCAGGGGGGTGAACACCGGGGAGCTGCTTTTT. Translation: CASSQLRGVNTGELLF.

This clonotype was seen repeatedly, ten times or more. V is TRBV28 and J is TRBJ2-2; 10 nucleotides agree with TRBD1. CDR3 length: 16 amino acids. J was trimmed by 5 bases and V by 6 bases; bases with no gene match: 9. CDR1 is MDHEN, CDR2 SYDVKM, per germline. CDR3 region: CASRAGTGVLTGELFF. CDR3 bases: TGTGCCAGCAGAGCCGGGACAGGGGTGTTAACCGGGGAGCTGTTTTTT.

A remark on this clonotype: This may come from a read error, since a much larger clone is one base off. This rearrangement joins TRBV12-3 or TRBV12-4 to TRBJ1-1, with D possibly matching TRBD1 (5 bases). Trimming cost V 5 bases and J 6 bases, with 22 bases left between them. This CDR3 is built from 16 residues. The CDR3 DNA reads as TGTGCCAGCAGTGAGTCGCCCCAGGGTAGGATCGCTGAAGCTTTCTTT. Encoded protein: CASSESPQGRIAEAFF.

The chain is built from TRBV9 and TRBJ2-7; D unclear. The germline V gene has CDR1 SGDLS and CDR2 YYNGEE. The CDR3 sequence is 14 residues long. V lost 1 base and J 0 bases, leaving 8 bases between the germline ends. CDR3 sequence (DNA): TGTGCCAGCAGCGTATCCACCCGCTCCTACGAGCAGTACTTC. Amino acid sequence: CASSVSTRSYEQYF.

The V gene is TRBV19, the J gene TRBJ2-7; perhaps TRBD1 as D (5 bases). The CDR3 contains 13 residues. V was cut by 4 bases and J by 0 bases, with 7 bases left in between. Germline CDR1 and CDR2: LNHDA and SQIVND (reference sequence). The CDR3 spells CASSKGYSYEQYF. For the CDR3, the DNA is TGTGCCAGTAGTAAGGGGTACTCCTACGAGCAGTACTTC.

The J gene is TRBJ1-1, the V gene TRBV4-1; possibly TRBD1 for D (5 bases). The CDR3 runs 15 residues. The germline V gene has CDR1 MGHRA and CDR2 YSYEKL. V gave up 1 base and J gave up 6 bases, with 15 bases separating them. The CDR3 DNA sequence: TGCGCCAGCAGCCAAGTTGGAGGGGTAATGTCTGAAGCTTTCTTT. Its protein is CASSQVGGVMSEAFF.

In this sample, this clonotype turned up many times. This rearrangement joins TRBV5-1 to TRBJ2-3, with TRBD2 matching 7 bases. Looked up from germline, CDR1 is SGHRS and CDR2 is YFSETQ. V lost 6 bases and J lost 5; bases outside the gene matches: 9. This CDR3 has 14 amino acids. CDR3 loop: CASTKSGTGDTQYF. CDR3 sequence (DNA): TGCGCCAGCACCAAAAGCGGGACCGGAGATACGCAGTATTTT.

Many counts were recorded for this clonotype. The chain combines TRBV6-1 with TRBJ2-5; no clear D. The CDR3 has 12 amino acids. The V end lost 2 bases, the J end lost 5 bases, and 6 bases lay between the germline ends. CDR1 is MNHNS, CDR2 SASEGT, per germline. The CDR3 loop reads CASSERVETQYF. The CDR3 DNA follows: TGTGCCAGCAGTGAAAGGGTGGAGACCCAGTACTTC.

In its sample, this clonotype was seen many times. The gene calls are TRBV30 and TRBJ2-1; 9 positions match TRBD2. Germline CDR1 reads GTSNPN; CDR2 reads SVGIG (reference sequence). Trimming removed 1 base from V and 3 bases from J; junction bases left unmatched: 7. CDR3 length: 16 residues. The chain's CDR3 is CAWSGMTSGVYNEQFF. CDR3 nucleotide sequence: TGTGCCTGGAGTGGGATGACTAGCGGAGTCTACAATGAGCAGTTCTTC. Combining the CDR3 with reference TRBV30 and TRBJ2-1 gives the whole variable domain SQTIHQWPATLVQPVGSPLSLECTVEGTSNPNLYWYRQAAGRGLQLLFYSVGIGQISSEVPQNLSASRPQDRQFILSSKKLLLSDSGFYLCAWSGMTSGVYNEQFFGPGTRLTVL.

The DNA of the CDR3 is TGTGCCAGTAGCCCACCCCCTGTGACAGGGCGTATCTCTATCAGTTCACCCCTCCACTTT. Its translation: CASSPPPVTGRISISSPLHF. The V gene is TRBV19, the J gene TRBJ1-6, with 7 bases matching TRBD1. Germline values: CDR1 LNHDA, CDR2 SQIVND (reference sequence). The CDR3 runs 20 residues. V lost 6 bases, J lost 9 bases, and 26 bases stayed unmatched.

This clonotype was found many times. The V gene is TRBV30, the J gene TRBJ2-7, with a weak D call TRBD1 (5 bases). From germline, CDR1 is GTSNPN and CDR2 SVGIG (reference sequence). The V end was cut by 1 base, the J end by 3 bases, with 19 bases between. The CDR3 has 16 residues. The CDR3 coding sequence is TGTGCCTGGAGTGGGGGCTTGGACGGACCTCTCTACGAGCAGTACTTC. Amino acid sequence: CAWSGGLDGPLYEQYF.

There are many counts of this clonotype. V gene TRBV7-3 combines with J gene TRBJ2-3, with 7 bases identical to TRBD2. The CDR3 extends over 20 amino acids. The V and J ends lost 2 bases and 1 base, in that order; junction bases with no gene match: 18. CDR1 is SGHTA and CDR2 is FQGTGA in the germline V gene. The CDR3 sequence is CASSLVLEGGQKFGTDTQYF. The CDR3 coding sequence is TGTGCCAGCAGCTTAGTCCTTGAGGGAGGGCAGAAATTTGGCACAGATACGCAGTATTTT. The entire variable domain, with the rest obtained from reference TRBV7-3 and TRBJ2-3, is as follows: GAGVSQTPSNKVTEKGKYVELRCDPISGHTALYWYRQSLGQGPEFLIYFQGTGAADDSGLPNDRFFAVRPEGSVSTLKIQRTERGDSAVYLCASSLVLEGGQKFGTDTQYFGPGTRLTVL.

This clonotype was counted at least ten times. DNA of the CDR3: TGTGCCAGCAGTGAACGGCAGGGGTCCCACGGTGAGCAGTTCTTC. Its protein product is CASSERQGSHGEQFF. The V gene is TRBV6-1, the J gene TRBJ2-1, with D perhaps matching TRBD1 (6 bases). This CDR3 region has 15 residues. The germline gives CDR1 MNHNS, CDR2 SASEGT. Deletions cut 2 bases from V and 9 bases from J, with 17 bases between.

This clonotype showed up many times. This chain joins TRBV28 and TRBJ2-1, with D perhaps matching TRBD1 or TRBD2 (5 bases each). V dropped 2 bases and J dropped 2 bases, with 13 bases sitting between them. Germline CDR1 is MDHEN and CDR2 is SYDVKM. The CDR3 runs 16 residues. This CDR3 reads CASSLGGQGTYNEQFF. The DNA for the CDR3 is TGTGCCAGCAGTTTAGGCGGGCAGGGTACCTACAATGAGCAGTTCTTC.

About this clonotype: This is likely a read error, given that the CDR3 carries no conserved phenylalanine or tryptophan at its end. V is TRBV12-3 or TRBV12-4 and J is TRBJ1-1; 7 bases are a match to TRBD1. The CDR3 totals 13 residues. The ends lost 6 bases at V and 4 bases at J; junction bases unmatched: 5. Here the CDR3 reads CASSLDRSTEAFL. In nucleotides, the CDR3 is TGTGCCAGCAGCCTGGACAGGAGCACTGAAGCTTTCCTT.

This clonotype showed up many times. The rearrangement joins TRBV12-3 or TRBV12-4 to TRBJ1-1, with 7 bases fitting TRBD1. Trimming cost V 5 bases and J 1 base; bases outside gene matches: 4. The CDR3 extends over 14 amino acids. CDR3: CASSIYRGNTEAFF. Written as DNA, the CDR3 is TGTGCCAGCAGTATTTACAGGGGGAACACTGAAGCTTTCTTT.

This clonotype came up a few times. The genes are TRBV28 and TRBJ2-2; 10 bases match TRBD2. Trimming removed 7 bases from V and 5 bases from J; junction bases left unmatched: 10. The CDR3 is 16 residues long. Germline V gives CDR1 MDHEN, CDR2 SYDVKM. The CDR3, as DNA: TGTGCCAGCACCCCTAGCGGGAGCCCTAAGACCGGGGAGCTGTTTTTT. It yields the protein CASTPSGSPKTGELFF.

The chain recombines TRBV13 with TRBJ2-7; maybe TRBD2 (6 bases). V was shortened by 4 bases and J by 7 bases, with 26 bases between the two germline ends. This CDR3 region has 17 residues. CDR1 is PRHDT, CDR2 FYEKMQ, per germline (reference sequence). The CDR3 DNA is TGTGCCAGCAGCTACACGTTGGGATTAGCGGATGTTTATGAGCAGTACTTC. This sequence encodes CASSYTLGLADVYEQYF.

At least ten counts were recorded for this clonotype. The rearrangement joins TRBV11-3 to TRBJ2-1; tentatively, D is TRBD1 or TRBD2 (5 bases each). The CDR3 consists of 12 residues. The V gene lost 4 bases and the J gene lost 11 bases, with 12 bases spanning the gap. The V gene's germline CDR1 is SGHNT and CDR2 YENEEA. CDR3 sequence reads: CASSSTGTQQFF. The CDR3 bases are TGTGCCAGCAGCTCTACTGGGACGCAGCAGTTCTTC. The complete variable domain, with remaining parts taken from reference TRBV11-3 and TRBJ2-1, reads EAGVVQSPRYKIIEKKQPVAFWCNPISGHNTLYWYLQNLGQGPELLIRYENEEAVDDSQLPKDRFSAERLKGVDSTLKIQPAELGDSAVYLCASSSTGTQQFFGPGTRLTVL.

This clonotype occurred a few times. This chain links TRBV18 with TRBJ2-7; 11 bases fit TRBD2. Germline CDR1 is KGHSH and CDR2 is LQKENI. J gave up 2 bases and V 7 bases, and 4 bases lay outside the gene matches. The CDR3 spans 14 residues. CDR3 DNA sequence: TGTGCCAGCTGGCTAGCGGGAGGTACCTACGAGCAGTACTTC. This translates into CASWLAGGTYEQYF.